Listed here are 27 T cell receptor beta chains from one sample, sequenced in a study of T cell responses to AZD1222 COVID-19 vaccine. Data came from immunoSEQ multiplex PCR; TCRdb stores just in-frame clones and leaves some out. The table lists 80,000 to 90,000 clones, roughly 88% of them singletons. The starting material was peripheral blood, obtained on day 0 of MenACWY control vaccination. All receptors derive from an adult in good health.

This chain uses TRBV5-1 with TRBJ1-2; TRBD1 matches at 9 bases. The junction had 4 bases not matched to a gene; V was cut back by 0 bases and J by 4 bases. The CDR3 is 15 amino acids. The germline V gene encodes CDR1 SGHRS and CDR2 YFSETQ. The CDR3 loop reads CASSLEGQGSYGYTF. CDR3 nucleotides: TGCGCCAGCAGCTTGGAGGGACAGGGATCCTATGGCTACACCTTC.

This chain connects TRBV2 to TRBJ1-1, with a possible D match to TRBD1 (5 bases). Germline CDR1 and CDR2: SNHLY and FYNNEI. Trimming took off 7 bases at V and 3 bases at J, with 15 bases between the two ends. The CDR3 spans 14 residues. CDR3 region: CASTAGSYDTEAFF. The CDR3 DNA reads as TGTGCCAGCACGGCAGGGTCTTACGACACTGAAGCTTTCTTT. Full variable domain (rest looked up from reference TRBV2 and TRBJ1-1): EPEVTQTPSHQVTQMGQEVILRCVPISNHLYFYWYRQILGQKVEFLVSFYNNEISEKSEIFDDQFSVERPDGSNFTLKIRSTKLEDSAMYFCASTAGSYDTEAFFGQGTRLTVV.

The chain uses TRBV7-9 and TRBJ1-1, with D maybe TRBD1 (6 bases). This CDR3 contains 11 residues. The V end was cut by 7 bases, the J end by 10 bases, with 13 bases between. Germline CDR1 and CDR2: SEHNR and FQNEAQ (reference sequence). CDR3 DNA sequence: TGTGCCAGCATTCATGGACAGAGAGCTTTCTTT. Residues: CASIHGQRAFF.

The CDR3 reads CASRETANYGYTF. CDR3 bases: TGTGCCAGCAGAGAGACAGCCAACTATGGCTACACCTTC. The V call is TRBV6-5, the J call TRBJ1-2; TRBD1 is a possible D gene (5 bases). The V end lost 6 bases, the J end lost 2 bases, and 10 bases lay between the germline ends. The germline gives CDR1 MNHEY, CDR2 SVGAGI. The CDR3 loop spans 13 amino acids.

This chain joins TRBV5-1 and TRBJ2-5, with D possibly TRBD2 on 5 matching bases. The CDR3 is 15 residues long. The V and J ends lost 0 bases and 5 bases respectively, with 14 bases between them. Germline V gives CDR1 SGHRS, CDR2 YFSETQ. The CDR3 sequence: CASSLVYSGGETQYF. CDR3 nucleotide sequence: TGCGCCAGCAGCTTGGTATACAGCGGTGGGGAGACCCAGTACTTC.

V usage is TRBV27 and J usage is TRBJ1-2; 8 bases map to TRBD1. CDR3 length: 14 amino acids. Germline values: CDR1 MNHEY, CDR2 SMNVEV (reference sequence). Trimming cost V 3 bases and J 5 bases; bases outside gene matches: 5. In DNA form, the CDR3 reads TGTGCCAGCAGTTTTGGTCGGACAGGGTATGGCTACACCTTC. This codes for CASSFGRTGYGYTF.

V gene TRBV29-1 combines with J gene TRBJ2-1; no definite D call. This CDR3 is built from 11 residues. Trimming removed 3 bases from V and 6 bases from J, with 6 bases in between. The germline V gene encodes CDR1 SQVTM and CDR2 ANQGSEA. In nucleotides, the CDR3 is TGCAGCGTTGAGCTCCGCAATGAGCAGTTCTTC. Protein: CSVELRNEQFF.

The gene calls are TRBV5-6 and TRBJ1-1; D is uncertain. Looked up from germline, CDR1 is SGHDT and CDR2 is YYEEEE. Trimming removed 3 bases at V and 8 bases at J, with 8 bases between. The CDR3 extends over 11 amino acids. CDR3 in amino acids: CASSSVTEAFF. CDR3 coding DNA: TGTGCCAGCAGCTCCGTCACCGAAGCTTTCTTT.

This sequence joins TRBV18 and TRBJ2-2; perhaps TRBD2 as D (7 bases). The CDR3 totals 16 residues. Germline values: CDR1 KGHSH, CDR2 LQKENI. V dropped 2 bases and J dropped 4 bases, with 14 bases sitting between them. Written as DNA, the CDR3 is TGTGCCAGCTCACCAAACGGGGGGCTGAGCACCGGGGAGCTGTTTTTT. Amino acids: CASSPNGGLSTGELFF.

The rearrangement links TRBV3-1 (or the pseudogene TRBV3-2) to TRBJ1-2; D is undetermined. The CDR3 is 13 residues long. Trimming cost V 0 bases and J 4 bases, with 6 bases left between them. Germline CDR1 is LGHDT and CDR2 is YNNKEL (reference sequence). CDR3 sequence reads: CASSQDRVYGYTF. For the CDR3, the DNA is TGTGCCAGCAGCCAAGATCGAGTCTATGGCTACACCTTC.

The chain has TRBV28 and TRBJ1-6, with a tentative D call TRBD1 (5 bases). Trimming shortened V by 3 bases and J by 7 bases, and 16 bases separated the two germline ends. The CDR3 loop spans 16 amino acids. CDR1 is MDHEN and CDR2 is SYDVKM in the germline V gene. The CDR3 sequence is CASSFGRGTSNSPLHF. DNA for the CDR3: TGTGCCAGCAGTTTTGGAAGAGGGACCTCGAATTCACCCCTCCACTTT.

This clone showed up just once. For the CDR3, the DNA is TGTGCCAGCAGCGGCGGGGCGGGAGGGTTTATGAATGAGCAGTTCTTC. Encoded protein: CASSGGAGGFMNEQFF. The chain uses TRBV9 and TRBJ2-1; 9 bases are a match to TRBD2. Germline-derived CDR1 and CDR2 are SGDLS and YYNGEE. The V and J ends lost 3 bases and 7 bases, in that order; junction bases with no gene match: 11. This CDR3 is built from 16 residues.

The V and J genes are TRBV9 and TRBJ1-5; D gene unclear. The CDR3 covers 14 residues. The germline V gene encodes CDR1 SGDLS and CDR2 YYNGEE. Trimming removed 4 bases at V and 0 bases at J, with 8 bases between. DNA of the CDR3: TGTGCCAGCAGCCCAGAGTATAGCAATCAGCCCCAGCATTTT. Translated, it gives CASSPEYSNQPQHF.

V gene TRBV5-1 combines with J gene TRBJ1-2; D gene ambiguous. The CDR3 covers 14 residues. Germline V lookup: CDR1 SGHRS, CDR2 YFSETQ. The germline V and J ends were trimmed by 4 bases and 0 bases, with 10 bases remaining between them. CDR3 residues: CASSKDGTNYGYTF. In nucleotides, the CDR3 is TGCGCCAGCAGCAAAGACGGAACTAACTATGGCTACACCTTC.

The CDR3 reads CASSLGFRGGRDTEAFF. CDR3 nucleotides: TGTGCCAGCAGTTTGGGATTTCGAGGAGGTAGGGACACTGAAGCTTTCTTT. This chain joins TRBV28 and TRBJ1-1, with D unclear. This CDR3 has 17 residues. Trimming took 3 bases from V and 3 from J, leaving 20 bases between them. Germline V gene sequence: CDR1 MDHEN, CDR2 SYDVKM.

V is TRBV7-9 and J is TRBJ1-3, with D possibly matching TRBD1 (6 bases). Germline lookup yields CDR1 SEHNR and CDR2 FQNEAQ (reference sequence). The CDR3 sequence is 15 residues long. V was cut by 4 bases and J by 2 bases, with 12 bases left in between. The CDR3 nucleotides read TGTGCCAGCAGCTCAGGTGGGGACACTGGAAACACCATATATTTT. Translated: CASSSGGDTGNTIYF.

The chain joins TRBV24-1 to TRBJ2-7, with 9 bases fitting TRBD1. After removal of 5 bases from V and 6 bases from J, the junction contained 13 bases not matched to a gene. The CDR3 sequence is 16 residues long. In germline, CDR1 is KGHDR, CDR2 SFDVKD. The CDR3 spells CATSGGGTGIMREQYF. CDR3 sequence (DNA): TGTGCCACCAGTGGGGGAGGGACAGGGATCATGCGCGAGCAGTACTTC.

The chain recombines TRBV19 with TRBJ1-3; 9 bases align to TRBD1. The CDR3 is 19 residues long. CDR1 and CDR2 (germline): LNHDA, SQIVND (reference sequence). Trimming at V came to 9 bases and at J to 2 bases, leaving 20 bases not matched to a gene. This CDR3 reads CASATRGDRDFVAGNTIYF. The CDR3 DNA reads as TGTGCCAGCGCCACGCGAGGGGACAGGGATTTTGTGGCTGGAAACACCATATATTTT.

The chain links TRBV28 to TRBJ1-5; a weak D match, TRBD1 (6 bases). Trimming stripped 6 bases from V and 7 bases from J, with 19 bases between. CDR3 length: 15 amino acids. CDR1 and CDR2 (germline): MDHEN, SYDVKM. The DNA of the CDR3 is TGTGCCAGCAGCCTCGGGGGGGCTCCCAGGCAGCCCCAGCATTTT. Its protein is CASSLGGAPRQPQHF. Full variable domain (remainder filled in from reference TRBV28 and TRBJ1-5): DVKVTQSSRYLVKRTGEKVFLECVQDMDHENMFWYRQDPGLGLRLIYFSYDVKMKEKGDIPEGYSVSREKKERFSLILESASTNQTSMYLCASSLGGAPRQPQHFGDGTRLSIL.

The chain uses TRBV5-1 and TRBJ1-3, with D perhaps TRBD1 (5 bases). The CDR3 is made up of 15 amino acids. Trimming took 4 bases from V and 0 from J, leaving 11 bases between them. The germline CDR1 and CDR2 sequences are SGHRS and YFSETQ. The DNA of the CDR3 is TGCGCCAGCAGCGCCACAGGACTCTCTGGAAACACCATATATTTT. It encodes CASSATGLSGNTIYF.

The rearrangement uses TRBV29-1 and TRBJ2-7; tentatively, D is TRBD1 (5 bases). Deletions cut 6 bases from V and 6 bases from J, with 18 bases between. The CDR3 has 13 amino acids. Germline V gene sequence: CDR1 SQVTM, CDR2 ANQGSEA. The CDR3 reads CSVEIQGIGEQYF. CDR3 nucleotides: TGCAGCGTCGAAATCCAGGGAATCGGCGAGCAGTACTTC.

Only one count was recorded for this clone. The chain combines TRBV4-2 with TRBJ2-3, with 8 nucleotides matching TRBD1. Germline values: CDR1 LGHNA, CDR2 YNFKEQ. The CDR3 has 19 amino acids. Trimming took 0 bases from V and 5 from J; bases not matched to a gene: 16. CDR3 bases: TGTGCCAGCAGCCAAGATCTCCCAGGGGGCGTTTTTATAGGAGATACGCAGTATTTT. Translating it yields CASSQDLPGGVFIGDTQYF.

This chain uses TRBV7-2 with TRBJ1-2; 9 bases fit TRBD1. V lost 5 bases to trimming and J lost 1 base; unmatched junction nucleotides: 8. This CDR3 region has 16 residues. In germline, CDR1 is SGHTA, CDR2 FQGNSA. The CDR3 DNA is TGTGCCAGCAGCCCTTACCGGGGACAGGGTAACTATGGCTACACCTTC. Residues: CASSPYRGQGNYGYTF.

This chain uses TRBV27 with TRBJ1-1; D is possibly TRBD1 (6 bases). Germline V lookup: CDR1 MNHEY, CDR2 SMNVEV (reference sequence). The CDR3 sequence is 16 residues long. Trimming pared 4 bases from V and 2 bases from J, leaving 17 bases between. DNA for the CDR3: TGTGCCAGCAGTTACGTAGGAGCCAGGGGTAACACTGAAGCTTTCTTT. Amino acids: CASSYVGARGNTEAFF.

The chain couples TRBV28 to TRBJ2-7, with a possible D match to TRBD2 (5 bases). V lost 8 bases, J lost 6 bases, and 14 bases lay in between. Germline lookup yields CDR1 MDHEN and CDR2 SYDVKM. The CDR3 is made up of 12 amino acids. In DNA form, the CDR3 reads TGTGCCAGCCAGGAGAGGGTTCTCGAGCAGTACTTC. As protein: CASQERVLEQYF.

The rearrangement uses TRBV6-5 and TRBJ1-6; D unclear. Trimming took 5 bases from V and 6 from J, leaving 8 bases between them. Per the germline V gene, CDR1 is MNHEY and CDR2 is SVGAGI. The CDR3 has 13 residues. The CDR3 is CASSPGLNSPLHF. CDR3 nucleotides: TGTGCCAGCAGTCCAGGCCTTAATTCACCCCTCCACTTT.

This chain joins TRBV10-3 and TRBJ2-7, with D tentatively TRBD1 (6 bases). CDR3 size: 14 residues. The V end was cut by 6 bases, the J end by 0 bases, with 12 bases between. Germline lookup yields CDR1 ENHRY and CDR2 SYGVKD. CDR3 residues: CAIRLGASSYEQYF. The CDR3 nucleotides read TGTGCCATCAGGTTGGGGGCTAGCTCCTACGAGCAGTACTTC.